The 15 T cell receptor beta chains given below trace back to one sample, sequenced in a study of blood T cell repertoires in COVID-19. The assay was immunoSEQ multiplex PCR, and TCRdb's table has in-frame clones only and misses some. The table records over 110,000 clones, more than 70% of them present only once. The specimen sequenced was peripheral blood. These receptors were taken from a human donor in a cohort sampled during active COVID-19.

This clone was detected only a few times. The rearrangement uses TRBV27 and TRBJ2-7, with D maybe TRBD1 (6 bases). Germline loops: CDR1 MNHEY, CDR2 SMNVEV (reference sequence). The CDR3 spans 15 residues. V lost 0 bases and J 6 bases, leaving 15 bases between the germline ends. CDR3 sequence (DNA): TGTGCCAGCAGTTTATCGGGCAGGGGCACTGGCGAGCAGTACTTC. Residues: CASSLSGRGTGEQYF.

The rearrangement uses TRBV19 and TRBJ1-1; D unclear. Germline V gene lookup returns CDR1 LNHDA and CDR2 SQIVND (reference sequence). The CDR3 spans 14 residues. V lost 3 bases and J 3 bases, leaving 11 bases between the germline ends. CDR3 bases: TGTGCCAGTAGTATTTCGGTCGCCTACACTGAAGCTTTCTTT. Amino acids: CASSISVAYTEAFF.

The chain is built from TRBV9 and TRBJ2-5, with 7 bases aligning to TRBD1. V was clipped by 2 bases and J by 1 base; unmatched bases: 5. Germline V gives CDR1 SGDLS, CDR2 YYNGEE. The CDR3 is 15 amino acids. In DNA form, the CDR3 reads TGTGCCAGCAGCGTCCGGACAGGACCCCAAGAGACCCAGTACTTC. Amino acid sequence: CASSVRTGPQETQYF.

The V and J genes are TRBV18 and TRBJ2-6; D uncertain. The CDR3 is made up of 15 amino acids. V was cut by 3 bases and J by 0 bases, with 6 bases left in between. The germline CDR1 and CDR2 sequences are KGHSH and LQKENI. The CDR3: CASSPTVSGANVLTF. The CDR3, as DNA: TGTGCCAGCTCACCTACAGTCTCTGGGGCCAACGTCCTGACTTTC. Variable domain in full (rest from reference TRBV18 and TRBJ2-6): NAGVMQNPRHLVRRRGQEARLRCSPMKGHSHVYWYRQLPEEGLKFMVYLQKENIIDESGMPKERFSAEFPKEGPSILRIQQVVRGDSAAYFCASSPTVSGANVLTFGAGSRLTVL.

A word on this clone: Other DNA sequences in the same sample also yield this CDR3. The chain is built from TRBV6-6 and TRBJ2-5; unclear D gene. V dropped 1 base and J dropped 2 bases, with 2 bases sitting between them. Germline values: CDR1 MNHNY, CDR2 SVGAGI (reference sequence). The CDR3 extends over 12 amino acids. This CDR3 reads CASSYLQETQYF. Here the CDR3 DNA reads TGTGCCAGCAGTTACTTACAAGAGACCCAGTACTTC.

This clone was counted a single time. The V call is TRBV7-9, the J call TRBJ1-4; D is perhaps TRBD1 (5 bases). Trimming removed 5 bases at V and 4 bases at J, with 11 bases between. The CDR3 length is 14 residues. In germline, CDR1 is SEHNR, CDR2 FQNEAQ (reference sequence). The CDR3 spells CASSPRGFNEKLFF. The CDR3 nucleotides read TGTGCCAGCAGCCCTCGGGGGTTTAATGAAAAACTGTTTTTT.

V gene TRBV7-9 combines with J gene TRBJ1-5, with 7 bases aligning to TRBD1. Trimming at V came to 4 bases and at J to 4 bases, leaving 13 bases not matched to a gene. The CDR3 spans 17 residues. Germline V gene sequence: CDR1 SEHNR, CDR2 FQNEAQ (reference sequence). As DNA, the CDR3 is TGTGCCAGCAGCTCGTACAGGGGCGGCGTCGGGAATCAGCCCCAGCATTTT. It encodes CASSSYRGGVGNQPQHF.

The chain recombines TRBV9 with TRBJ2-1; TRBD2 matches 8 bases. The CDR3 is made up of 17 amino acids. With 0 bases clipped from V and 2 bases from J, the junction kept 7 bases outside the gene matches. Germline V CDR1 and CDR2: SGDLS, YYNGEE. CDR3 DNA: TGTGCCAGCAGCGTAGAACATAGCGGGATCACCTACAATGAGCAGTTCTTC. This gives the protein CASSVEHSGITYNEQFF.

The chain joins TRBV3-1 (or the pseudogene TRBV3-2) to TRBJ2-7, with D perhaps matching TRBD2 (6 bases). Per germline, CDR1 LGHDT and CDR2 YNNKEL (reference sequence). CDR3 size: 15 residues. Trimming left V 0 bases short and J 2 bases short, with 11 bases between. The CDR3 region is CASSQESGVAYEQYF. The CDR3 nucleotides are TGTGCCAGCAGCCAAGAATCGGGGGTTGCCTACGAGCAGTACTTC.

The V and J genes are TRBV4-1 and TRBJ1-1, with 7 positions matching TRBD1. The CDR3 totals 14 residues. Germline lookup yields CDR1 MGHRA and CDR2 YSYEKL. The V and J ends lost 1 base and 3 bases, in that order; junction bases with no gene match: 2. CDR3 nucleotide sequence: TGCGCCAGCAGCCAAGGGGACAGCCACACTGAAGCTTTCTTT. Protein sequence: CASSQGDSHTEAFF.

The chain uses TRBV7-2 and TRBJ1-4, with 8 bases identical to TRBD1. V was pared by 6 bases and J by 10 bases, with 7 bases of the junction left unmatched. The CDR3 is 13 amino acids. CDR1 is SGHTA, CDR2 FQGNSA, per germline. CDR3 loop: CASREQQGGKLFF. CDR3 bases: TGTGCCAGCAGGGAACAACAGGGGGGAAAACTGTTTTTT.

This sequence joins TRBV29-1 and TRBJ2-7; 7 bases align to TRBD1. V was clipped by 3 bases and J by 2 bases; unmatched bases: 1. This CDR3 region has 12 residues. Germline V gene lookup returns CDR1 SQVTM and CDR2 ANQGSEA. CDR3 nucleotide sequence: TGCAGCGTTGAGGGACAGACCTACGAGCAGTACTTC. Its translation is CSVEGQTYEQYF.

In this sample, this clone turned up a few times. V is TRBV6-1 and J is TRBJ1-1; D unclear. The germline gives CDR1 MNHNS, CDR2 SASEGT. With 3 bases removed from V and 1 base from J, the gap between germline ends came to 6 bases. The CDR3 contains 13 residues. The CDR3 region has the DNA TGTGCCAGCAGTGATTGGCCGAACACTGAAGCTTTCTTT. It codes for CASSDWPNTEAFF.

The V and J genes are TRBV5-8 and TRBJ2-1, with D possibly TRBD1 on 5 matching bases. From germline, CDR1 is SGHTS and CDR2 YDEGEE. V lost 0 bases and J 7 bases, leaving 14 bases between the germline ends. The CDR3 is made up of 15 amino acids. The CDR3 DNA sequence: TGTGCCAGCAGCTTGGGTCAGGTGGGGCGGAATGAGCAGTTCTTC. Its protein is CASSLGQVGRNEQFF.

This clone was recorded only once. The rearrangement links TRBV19 to TRBJ1-1; no definite D call. V was shortened by 3 bases and J by 6 bases, with 8 bases between the two germline ends. The germline V gene encodes CDR1 LNHDA and CDR2 SQIVND (reference sequence). This CDR3 region has 12 residues. The CDR3 DNA reads TGTGCCAGTAGTATTCGGAGATCTGAAGCTTTCTTT. It translates to CASSIRRSEAFF.